These 10 T cell receptor beta chains came from one sample sequenced in a study of blood T cell repertoires in COVID-19. Some clones are missing from TCRdb's copy, which holds only in-frame ones; the method was immunoSEQ multiplex PCR. The sample yields about 110,000 clones, approximately 90% seen once. Sequenced material: peripheral blood. These receptor sequences come from a human donor in a cohort sampled during active COVID-19.

To note about this clone: This sample includes further DNA sequences coding for the same CDR3. The chain has TRBV3-1 (or the pseudogene TRBV3-2) and TRBJ2-5; tentative D call: TRBD2 (5 bases). Per germline, CDR1 LGHDT and CDR2 YNNKEL (reference sequence). This CDR3 contains 12 residues. The V end was cut by 1 base, the J end by 7 bases, with 7 bases between. DNA for the CDR3: TGTGCCAGCAGCCAAGGTGGAGGGACCCAGTACTTC. Amino acid sequence: CASSQGGGTQYF.

The chain joins TRBV4-1 to TRBJ1-6; D uncertain. Germline V lookup: CDR1 MGHRA, CDR2 YSYEKL. V gave up 0 bases and J gave up 5 bases, with 14 bases separating them. This CDR3 is built from 17 residues. The CDR3 DNA follows: TGCGCCAGCAGCCAAGATTCCCTGAGAGCCGATAATTCACCCCTCCACTTT. Translated: CASSQDSLRADNSPLHF.

The V and J genes are TRBV7-2 and TRBJ2-3; tentative D call: TRBD2 (6 bases). The CDR3 sequence is 15 residues long. Germline V lookup: CDR1 SGHTA, CDR2 FQGNSA. V lost 5 bases, J lost 5 bases, and 17 bases lay in between. In nucleotides, the CDR3 is TGTGCCAGCAGCCCCTCGGGACTTCAGCGAGATACGCAGTATTTT. Amino acid sequence: CASSPSGLQRDTQYF.

The chain carries TRBV2 and TRBJ1-2; 7 bases map to TRBD1. CDR3 length: 15 amino acids. CDR1 SNHLY and CDR2 FYNNEI come from the germline V gene. The V and J ends lost 4 bases and 2 bases, in that order; junction bases with no gene match: 7. The CDR3, as DNA: TGTGCCAGCAGTGGAACAGGGGTATCGAACTATGGCTACACCTTC. Translation: CASSGTGVSNYGYTF.

Details on this clone: One end of the junction does not line up with germline, which may come from a read error. The CDR3 protein is CASSLTDRAGQNIQYF. The DNA of the CDR3 is TGTGCCAGCAGCCTAACCGACAGGGCGGGTCAAAACATTCAGTACTTC. The chain recombines TRBV7-3 with TRBJ2-4; 7 nucleotides agree with TRBD1. Germline CDR1 is SGHTA and CDR2 is FQGTGA. The CDR3 sequence is 16 residues long.

V usage is TRBV6-5 and J usage is TRBJ2-6; 7 bases map to TRBD1. The CDR3 spans 15 residues. The V segment lost 7 bases and the J segment 0 bases; nucleotides outside the gene matches: 3. Germline CDR1 is MNHEY and CDR2 is SVGAGI. The CDR3 loop reads CASNTGASGANVLTF. The CDR3 DNA sequence: TGTGCCAGCAACACAGGGGCCTCTGGGGCCAACGTCCTGACTTTC.

This rearrangement joins TRBV6-5 to TRBJ2-1; D unresolved. The germline V and J ends were trimmed by 1 base and 0 bases, with 7 bases remaining between them. This CDR3 spans 15 amino acids. In germline, CDR1 is MNHEY, CDR2 SVGAGI. CDR3 bases: TGTGCCAGCAGTTACTTCCTAAGCTCCTACAATGAGCAGTTCTTC. Residues: CASSYFLSSYNEQFF.

The genes are TRBV29-1 and TRBJ1-2; no clear D gene. This CDR3 contains 12 residues. V was cut by 8 bases and J by 6 bases, with 16 bases left in between. The V gene's germline CDR1 is SQVTM and CDR2 ANQGSEA. In DNA form, the CDR3 reads TGCAGCTTATCGGGGTCGGGCGATGGCTACACCTTC. Protein product: CSLSGSGDGYTF.

A few counts support this clone. The chain recombines TRBV4-2 with TRBJ2-2, with D perhaps TRBD1 (6 bases). V dropped 5 bases and J dropped 0 bases, with 10 bases sitting between them. Germline values: CDR1 LGHNA, CDR2 YNFKEQ. CDR3 length: 15 amino acids. The CDR3 nucleotides are TGTGCCAGCAGCTCCGGGACACCGAACACCGGGGAGCTGTTTTTT. As protein: CASSSGTPNTGELFF.

The chain employs TRBV2 and TRBJ1-4; 10 bases line up with TRBD1. The V gene end was trimmed by 6 bases and the J gene end by 0 bases; junction bases not matched to a gene: 7. Germline-derived CDR1 and CDR2 are SNHLY and FYNNEI. CDR3 size: 17 residues. As DNA, the CDR3 is TGTGCCAGCAGACGGACAGGGGGGGCAGCAACTAATGAAAAACTGTTTTTT. This translates into CASRRTGGAATNEKLFF. Together with reference TRBV2 and TRBJ1-4, the CDR3 gives the full variable domain: EPEVTQTPSHQVTQMGQEVILRCVPISNHLYFYWYRQILGQKVEFLVSFYNNEISEKSEIFDDQFSVERPDGSNFTLKIRSTKLEDSAMYFCASRRTGGAATNEKLFFGSGTQLSVL.